The rows below give T cell receptor beta chains drawn from one sample of a study of blood T cells in healthy people across ages. A single record per CDR3 protein comes from TCRdb applying MiXCR to the 5' RACE reads. The data hold about 900,000 distinct CDR3 sequences, with 62% observed a single time. Sequencing input: blood. All receptors come from a man aged 30 to 45 in good health. Each CDR3 is given with its conserved first and last residue. Each record gives: clone size, D gene, J gene, V gene, CDR3 protein, CDR3 DNA. D genes are given only for firm matches. Clone size, where shown, is once, few, many, or a class for clones that have expanded.

few,-,TRBJ2-7,TRBV7-2,CASSLGNGRYEQYF,TGTGCCAGCAGCTTGGGGAATGGACGATACGAGCAGTACTTC
few,-,TRBJ2-7,TRBV7-2,CASSIDETGSHEQYF,TGTGCCAGCAGCATCGACGAGACAGGTTCCCACGAGCAGTACTTC
-,-,TRBJ1-2,TRBV12-3/TRBV12-4,CASSLMQTWRDGYTF,TGTGCCAGCAGTTTAATGCAAACCTGGCGAGATGGCTACACCTTC
-,-,TRBJ2-1,TRBV29-1,CSVEENRNEQFF,TGCAGCGTTGAAGAAAATCGCAATGAGCAGTTCTTC
many,-,TRBJ2-5,TRBV20-1,CSAQPWGIGETQYF,TGCAGTGCTCAGCCCTGGGGGATCGGAGAGACCCAGTACTTC
-,TRBD1,TRBJ1-4,TRBV3-1,CASSGTGEEKPFF,TGTGCCAGCAGCGGGACAGGGGAAGAAAAACCGTTTTTT
once,-,TRBJ1-5,TRBV15,CATSRDATPGNQPQHF,TGTGCCACCAGCAGAGATGCGACGCCCGGGAATCAGCCCCAGCATTTT
-,-,TRBJ2-1,TRBV7-2,CASRPYNEQFF,TGTGCCAGCCGCCCCTACAATGAGCAGTTCTTC
-,TRBD1,TRBJ2-7,TRBV5-6,CASSSTDRVGEQYF,TGTGCCAGCAGCTCTACCGACAGGGTAGGCGAGCAGTACTTC
-,-,TRBJ2-5,TRBV7-3,CASSSGSADEQYF,TGTGCCAGCAGCTCAGGGAGCGCCGATGAGCAGTACTTC
few,-,TRBJ2-5,TRBV7-2,CASSPGTFGETQYF,TGTGCCAGCAGCCCGGGGACTTTCGGGGAGACCCAGTACTTC
-,-,TRBJ2-7,TRBV29-1,CSVETATSYEQYF,TGCAGCGTCGAGACAGCTACCTCCTACGAGCAGTACTTC
-,TRBD1,TRBJ2-7,TRBV6-2/TRBV6-3,CASRAAGQVYSYEQYF,TGTGCCAGCAGAGCCGCGGGACAGGTTTACTCCTACGAGCAGTACTTC
-,-,TRBJ2-7,TRBV5-1,CAGSADVSPGEQYF,TGCGCCGGCAGCGCGGACGTATCTCCGGGCGAGCAGTACTTC
-,-,TRBJ2-2,TRBV5-6,CASSLRVTEGTGELFF,TGTGCCAGCAGCTTGCGGGTTACCGAAGGGACCGGGGAGCTGTTTTTT
-,-,TRBJ2-6,TRBV10-3,CAISELIVSGANALTF,TGTGCCATCAGTGAGCTCATCGTCTCTGGGGCCAACGCCCTGACTTTC
-,-,TRBJ2-7,TRBV12-3/TRBV12-4,CASSGVQGSYEQYF,TGTGCCAGCAGTGGAGTACAGGGCTCCTACGAGCAGTACTTC
many,-,TRBJ2-1,TRBV28,CAGARVGSYNEQFF,TGTGCCGGGGCGAGGGTGGGGTCTTACAATGAGCAGTTCTTC
-,-,TRBJ2-7,TRBV29-1,CSVAGSSYEQYF,TGCAGCGTTGCGGGTAGCTCCTACGAGCAGTACTTC
-,-,TRBJ2-6,TRBV28,CASSLSDRHSGANVLTF,TGTGCCAGCAGTTTATCGGACAGACACTCTGGGGCCAACGTCCTGACTTTC
-,TRBD1,TRBJ2-7,TRBV12-3/TRBV12-4,CASSSGQGWGEQYF,TGTGCCAGCAGTTCCGGACAGGGATGGGGCGAGCAGTACTTC
few,-,TRBJ1-5,TRBV20-1,CSGTRGNQPQHF,TGCAGTGGGACTAGGGGGAACCAGCCCCAGCATTTT
-,TRBD1,TRBJ2-7,TRBV29-1,CSVQQGDSSYEQYF,TGCAGCGTTCAACAGGGGGATTCTTCCTACGAGCAGTACTTC
few,-,TRBJ2-7,TRBV29-1,CSADNNYEQYF,TGCAGCGCAGACAACAACTACGAGCAGTACTTC
-,-,TRBJ2-4,TRBV27,CASSLTPGLGDIQYF,TGTGCCAGCAGTTTGACTCCAGGGTTAGGAGACATTCAGTACTTC
-,-,TRBJ2-7,TRBV5-8,CASSSLGQPEETRYF,TGTGCCAGCAGCTCTCTTGGGCAGCCAGAAGAGACCCGGTACTTC
-,-,TRBJ2-5,TRBV6-5,CASTLRPRETQYF,TGTGCCAGCACCCTAAGGCCTCGAGAGACCCAGTACTTC
once,-,TRBJ2-1,TRBV6-2/TRBV6-3,CASQMYESSYNEQFF,TGTGCCAGCCAAATGTACGAAAGCTCCTACAATGAGCAGTTCTTC
-,-,TRBJ2-7,TRBV5-1,CASSLADGNSYEQYF,TGCGCCAGCAGCTTGGCCGACGGAAACTCCTACGAGCAGTACTTC
-,-,TRBJ2-1,TRBV6-1,CAICQMPVNEQFF,TGTGCCATTTGCCAGATGCCCGTTAATGAGCAGTTCTTC
-,-,TRBJ2-5,TRBV7-2,CASSTLDSQAETQYF,TGTGCCAGCAGCACCCTCGACTCCCAGGCGGAGACCCAGTACTTC
-,-,TRBJ1-4,TRBV13,CASSGWADNEKLFF,TGTGCCAGCAGCGGTTGGGCCGATAATGAAAAACTGTTTTTT
few,TRBD1,TRBJ1-4,TRBV12-3/TRBV12-4,CASSPRQGAGEKLFF,TGTGCCAGCAGTCCCCGACAGGGGGCAGGTGAAAAACTGTTTTTT
few,-,TRBJ1-1,TRBV4-2,CASSQEKGMNTEAFF,TGTGCCAGCAGCCAAGAAAAGGGGATGAACACTGAAGCTTTCTTT
few,-,TRBJ1-2,TRBV7-3,CASSLSEGGGYTF,TGTGCCAGCAGCTTAAGTGAGGGGGGCGGCTACACCTTC
few,-,TRBJ2-1,TRBV7-2,CASSLGQTLFYNEQFF,TGTGCCAGCAGCTTAGGGCAGACTCTTTTCTACAATGAGCAGTTCTTC
-,-,TRBJ2-1,TRBV7-2,CASSLRQGQSYNEQFF,TGTGCCAGCAGCTTACGCCAGGGGCAATCCTACAATGAGCAGTTCTTC
-,TRBD1,TRBJ1-4,TRBV4-1,CASSQGQGNGKLFF,TGCGCCAGCAGCCAAGGACAGGGAAATGGAAAACTGTTTTTT
few,-,TRBJ2-1,TRBV4-2,CASSQDPAGYNEQFF,TGTGCCAGCAGCCAAGATCCAGCCGGATACAATGAGCAGTTCTTC
-,-,TRBJ2-7,TRBV25-1,CASSDFSSYEQYF,TGTGCCAGCAGTGATTTCAGCTCCTACGAGCAGTACTTC
-,TRBD2,TRBJ2-3,TRBV7-3,CASSLEAGGRLTQYF,TGTGCCAGCAGCTTAGAAGCGGGGGGGCGCCTTACGCAGTATTTT
-,TRBD1,TRBJ1-2,TRBV20-1,CSASHFHRGLDYGYTF,TGCAGTGCTAGTCATTTTCACAGGGGGTTGGACTATGGCTACACCTTC
many,TRBD2,TRBJ2-7,TRBV18,CASSPSGAYEQYF,TGTGCCAGCAGCCCTAGCGGGGCCTACGAGCAGTACTTC
-,TRBD1,TRBJ1-5,TRBV9,CASSVESGGGQPQHF,TGTGCCAGCAGCGTAGAGTCAGGGGGTGGTCAGCCCCAGCATTTT
-,TRBD2,TRBJ2-1,TRBV28,CASSLYSGGSSYNEQFF,TGTGCCAGCAGTTTATACTCCGGGGGGAGCTCCTACAATGAGCAGTTCTTC
few,TRBD1,TRBJ2-7,TRBV7-9,CASSERGGIDEQYF,TGTGCCAGCAGCGAGAGAGGGGGCATCGACGAGCAGTACTTC
-,TRBD2,TRBJ2-5,TRBV11-2,CASSKKRGGMETQYF,TGTGCCAGCAGCAAAAAGCGGGGGGGTATGGAGACCCAGTACTTC
-,-,TRBJ2-3,TRBV27,CASSLWVGPSTDTQYF,TGTGCCAGCAGTTTATGGGTTGGACCTAGCACAGATACGCAGTATTTT
-,TRBD2,TRBJ2-3,TRBV7-9,CASSHQVGGSADTQYF,TGTGCCAGCAGTCACCAAGTGGGGGGGTCGGCAGATACGCAGTATTTT
-,-,TRBJ1-2,TRBV9,CASSRPGGSHYGYTF,TGTGCCAGCAGCCGCCCCGGGGGGTCTCACTATGGCTACACCTTC
few,-,TRBJ1-6,TRBV10-2,CASSESAGEHLHF,TGCGCCAGCAGTGAGTCGGCGGGGGAGCACCTCCACTTT
few,-,TRBJ2-7,TRBV20-1,CSARERGPYEQYF,TGCAGTGCTAGAGAGCGGGGTCCCTACGAGCAGTACTTC
-,-,TRBJ2-7,TRBV9,CASSPTSGTPSYEQYF,TGTGCCAGCAGCCCTACATCTGGGACACCTTCCTACGAGCAGTACTTC
few,-,TRBJ1-5,TRBV7-2,CASSPPGGNGQPQHF,TGTGCCAGCAGCCCTCCGGGGGGGAATGGGCAGCCCCAGCATTTT
-,TRBD1,TRBJ2-1,TRBV6-2/TRBV6-3,CASSRPGQGVYEQFF,TGTGCCAGCAGTAGACCGGGACAGGGGGTTTACGAGCAGTTCTTC
-,-,TRBJ2-5,TRBV6-5,CASSHPGTLEETQYF,TGTGCCAGCAGCCATCCCGGGACTCTCGAAGAGACCCAGTACTTC
few,-,TRBJ2-7,TRBV25-1,CAAGAAPYEQYF,TGTGCCGCAGGGGCGGCCCCCTACGAGCAGTACTTC